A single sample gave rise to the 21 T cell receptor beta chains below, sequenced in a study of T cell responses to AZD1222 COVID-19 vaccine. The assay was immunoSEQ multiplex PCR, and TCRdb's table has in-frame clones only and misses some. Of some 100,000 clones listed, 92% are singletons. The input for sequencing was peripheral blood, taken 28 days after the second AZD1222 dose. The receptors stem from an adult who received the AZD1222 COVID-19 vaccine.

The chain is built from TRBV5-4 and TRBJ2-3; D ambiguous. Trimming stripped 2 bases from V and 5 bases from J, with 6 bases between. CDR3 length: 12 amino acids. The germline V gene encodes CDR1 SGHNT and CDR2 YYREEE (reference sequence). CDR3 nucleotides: TGTGCCAGCAGCTTTGGTCGAGATACGCAGTATTTT. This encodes CASSFGRDTQYF.

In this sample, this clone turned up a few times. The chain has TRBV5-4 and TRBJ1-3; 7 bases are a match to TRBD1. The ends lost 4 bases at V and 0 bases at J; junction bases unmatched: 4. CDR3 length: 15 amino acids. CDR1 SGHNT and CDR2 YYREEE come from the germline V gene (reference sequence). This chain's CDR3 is CASSTGTASGNTIYF. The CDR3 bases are TGTGCCAGCAGCACCGGGACAGCCTCTGGAAACACCATATATTTT.

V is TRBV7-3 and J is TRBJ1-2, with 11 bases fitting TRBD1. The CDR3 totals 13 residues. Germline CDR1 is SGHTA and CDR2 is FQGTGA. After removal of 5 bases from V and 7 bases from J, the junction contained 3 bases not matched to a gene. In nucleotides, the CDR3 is TGTGCCAGCAGCAGGACAGGGGGCGGTGGCTACACCTTC. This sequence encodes CASSRTGGGGYTF. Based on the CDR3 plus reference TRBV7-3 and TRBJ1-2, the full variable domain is GAGVSQTPSNKVTEKGKYVELRCDPISGHTALYWYRQSLGQGPEFLIYFQGTGAADDSGLPNDRFFAVRPEGSVSTLKIQRTERGDSAVYLCASSRTGGGGYTFGSGTRLTVV.

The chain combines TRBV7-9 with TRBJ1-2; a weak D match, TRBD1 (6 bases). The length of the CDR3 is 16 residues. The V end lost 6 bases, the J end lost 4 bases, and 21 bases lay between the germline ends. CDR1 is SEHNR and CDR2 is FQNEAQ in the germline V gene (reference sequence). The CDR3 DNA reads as TGTGCCAGCAGTCCCGCCCCCCAACAGGGAGGCTATGGCTACACCTTC. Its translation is CASSPAPQQGGYGYTF.

CDR3 residues: CAISEPYGTGEVEQYF. The DNA for the CDR3 is TGTGCCATCAGTGAGCCCTACGGGACAGGGGAGGTCGAGCAGTACTTC. V and J are TRBV10-3 and TRBJ2-7; 10 bases align to TRBD1. V shed 2 bases, J shed 6 bases, and the junction held 10 bases outside the gene matches. Germline CDR1 is ENHRY and CDR2 is SYGVKD. The CDR3 loop spans 16 amino acids.

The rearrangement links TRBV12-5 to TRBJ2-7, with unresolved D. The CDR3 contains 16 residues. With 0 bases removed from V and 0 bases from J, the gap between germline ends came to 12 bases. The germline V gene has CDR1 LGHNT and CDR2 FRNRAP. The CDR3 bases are TGTGCTAGTGGTTTGGTATTAGGGCTGACCTCCTACGAGCAGTACTTC. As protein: CASGLVLGLTSYEQYF.

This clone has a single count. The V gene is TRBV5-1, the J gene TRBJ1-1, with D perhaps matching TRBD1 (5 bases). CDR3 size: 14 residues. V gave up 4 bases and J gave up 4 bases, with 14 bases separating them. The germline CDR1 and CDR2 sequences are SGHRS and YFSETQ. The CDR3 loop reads CASSPGGFGTEAFF. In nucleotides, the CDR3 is TGCGCCAGCAGCCCGGGGGGGTTTGGCACTGAAGCTTTCTTT.

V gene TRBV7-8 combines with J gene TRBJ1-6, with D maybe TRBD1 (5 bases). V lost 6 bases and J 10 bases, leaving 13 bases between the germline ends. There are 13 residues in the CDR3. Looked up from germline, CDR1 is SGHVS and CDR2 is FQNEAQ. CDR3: CASSWGPGSPLHF. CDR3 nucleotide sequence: TGTGCCAGCAGTTGGGGCCCTGGATCACCCCTCCACTTT.

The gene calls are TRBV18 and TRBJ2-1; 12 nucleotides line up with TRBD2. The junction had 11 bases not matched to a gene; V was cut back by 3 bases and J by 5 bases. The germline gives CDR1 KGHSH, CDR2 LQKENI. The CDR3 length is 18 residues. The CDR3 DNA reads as TGTGCCAGCTCACCGACCCTACTCCCTAGCGGGAGGGACAATGAGCAGTTCTTC. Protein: CASSPTLLPSGRDNEQFF.

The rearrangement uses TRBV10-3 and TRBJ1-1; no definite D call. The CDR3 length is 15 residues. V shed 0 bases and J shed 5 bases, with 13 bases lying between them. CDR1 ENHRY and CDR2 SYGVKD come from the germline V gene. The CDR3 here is CAISESVGRFTEAFF. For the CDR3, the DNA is TGTGCCATCAGTGAGTCGGTAGGGAGGTTTACTGAAGCTTTCTTT.

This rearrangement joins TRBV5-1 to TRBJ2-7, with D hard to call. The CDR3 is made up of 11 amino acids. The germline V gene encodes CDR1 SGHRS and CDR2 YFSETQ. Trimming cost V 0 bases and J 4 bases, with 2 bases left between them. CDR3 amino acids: CASSLGYEQYF. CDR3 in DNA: TGCGCCAGCAGCTTGGGATACGAGCAGTACTTC.

CDR3 region: CASSLTPASTDTQYF. Here the CDR3 DNA reads TGTGCCAGCAGCCTGACCCCTGCTAGCACAGATACGCAGTATTTT. V is TRBV11-1 and J is TRBJ2-3, with D unclear. Germline CDR1 reads SGHAT; CDR2 reads FQDESV (reference sequence). The CDR3 is 15 residues long. Trimming removed 5 bases at V and 0 bases at J, with 12 bases between.

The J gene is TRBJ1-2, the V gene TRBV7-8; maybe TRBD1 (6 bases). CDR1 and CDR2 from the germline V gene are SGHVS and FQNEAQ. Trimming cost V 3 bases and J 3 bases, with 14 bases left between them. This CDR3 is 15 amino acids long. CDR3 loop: CASSLQRGRHYGYTF. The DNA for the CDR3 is TGTGCCAGCAGCTTGCAAAGGGGGAGACACTATGGCTACACCTTC.

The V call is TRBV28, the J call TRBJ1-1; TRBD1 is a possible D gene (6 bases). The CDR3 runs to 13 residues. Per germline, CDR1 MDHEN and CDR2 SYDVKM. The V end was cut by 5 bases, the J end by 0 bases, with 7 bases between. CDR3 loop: CASSEGVNTEAFF. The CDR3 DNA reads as TGTGCCAGCAGTGAGGGGGTGAACACTGAAGCTTTCTTT.

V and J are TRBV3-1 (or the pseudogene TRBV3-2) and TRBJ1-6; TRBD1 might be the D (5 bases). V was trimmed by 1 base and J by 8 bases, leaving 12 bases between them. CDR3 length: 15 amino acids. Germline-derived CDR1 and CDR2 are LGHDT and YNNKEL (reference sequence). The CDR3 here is CASSQVVQGDSPLHF. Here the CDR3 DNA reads TGTGCCAGCAGCCAAGTAGTCCAGGGCGATTCACCCCTCCACTTT.

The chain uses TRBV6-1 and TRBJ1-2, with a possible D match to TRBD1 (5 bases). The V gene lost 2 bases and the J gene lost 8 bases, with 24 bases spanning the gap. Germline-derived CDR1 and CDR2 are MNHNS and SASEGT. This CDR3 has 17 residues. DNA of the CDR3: TGTGCCAGCAGTGAAAATTTGCGAGGCAGGGAATCCCACGGCTACACCTTC. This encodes CASSENLRGRESHGYTF.

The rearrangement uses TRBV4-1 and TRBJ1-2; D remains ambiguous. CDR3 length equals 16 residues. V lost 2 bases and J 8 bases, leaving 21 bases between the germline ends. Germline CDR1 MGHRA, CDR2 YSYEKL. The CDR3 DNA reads TGCGCCAGCAGCCAACACCAGGTGGACCCGGGTATCGGCTACACCTTC. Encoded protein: CASSQHQVDPGIGYTF.

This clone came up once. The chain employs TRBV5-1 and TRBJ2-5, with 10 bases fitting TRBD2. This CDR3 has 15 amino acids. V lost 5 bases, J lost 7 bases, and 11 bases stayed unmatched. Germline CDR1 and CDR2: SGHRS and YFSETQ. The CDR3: CASRPLAGAGGTQYF. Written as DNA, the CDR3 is TGCGCCAGCAGGCCCCTAGCGGGGGCCGGGGGGACCCAGTACTTC.

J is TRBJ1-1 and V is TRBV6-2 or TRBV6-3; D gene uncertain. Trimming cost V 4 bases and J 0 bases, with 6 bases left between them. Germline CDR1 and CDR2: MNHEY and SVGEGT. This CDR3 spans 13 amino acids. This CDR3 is CASSWNVNTEAFF. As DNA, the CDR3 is TGTGCCAGCAGTTGGAACGTGAACACTGAAGCTTTCTTT.

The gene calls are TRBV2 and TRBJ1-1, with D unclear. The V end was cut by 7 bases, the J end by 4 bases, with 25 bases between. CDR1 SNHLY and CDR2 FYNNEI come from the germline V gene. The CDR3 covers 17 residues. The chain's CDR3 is CASIPWTGPDRGTEAFF. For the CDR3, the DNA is TGTGCCAGCATCCCTTGGACCGGGCCGGACCGGGGCACTGAAGCTTTCTTT.

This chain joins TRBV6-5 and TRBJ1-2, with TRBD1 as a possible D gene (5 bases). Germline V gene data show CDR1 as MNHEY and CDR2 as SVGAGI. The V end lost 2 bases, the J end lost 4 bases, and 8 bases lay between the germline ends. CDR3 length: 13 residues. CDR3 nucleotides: TGTGCCAGCAGTTACGGGGCCGGCTATGGCTACACCTTC. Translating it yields CASSYGAGYGYTF.